The rows below give T cell receptor beta chains drawn from one sample of a study of blood T cell repertoires in COVID-19. Clones were sequenced by immunoSEQ multiplex PCR, and TCRdb holds only the in-frame ones, with some missing. Here the sample spans about 310,000 clones, around 85% being singletons. The sample was PBMCs or T cells enriched from blood (not recorded which). The origin of the receptors is a young man who had recovered from COVID-19. CDR3s include the opening cysteine and the closing phenylalanine or tryptophan. The D gene is left open where the match is weak. Clone size is shown for a subset of rows, as once, few, many or a class of expanded clone.

J gene	clone size	CDR3 length	D gene	V gene	CDR3 DNA	CDR3 protein
TRBJ1-1	once	16	TRBD1	TRBV14	TGTGCCAGCAGCCCCGATCGGGACAGGGGGCACACTGAAGCTTTCTTT	CASSPDRDRGHTEAFF
TRBJ1-6	NA	13	NA	TRBV25-1	TGTGCCAGCAGTGGTGACAGGAATTCACCCCTCCACTTT	CASSGDRNSPLHF
TRBJ1-3	NA	15	TRBD1	TRBV6-2/TRBV6-3	TGTGCCAGCAGCGCCGGGACAGGGACTGGAAACACCATATATTTT	CASSAGTGTGNTIYF
TRBJ2-1	once	13	NA	TRBV10-3	TGTGCCATCCGACAGCCGGGGGGCGATGAGCAGTTCTTC	CAIRQPGGDEQFF
TRBJ1-3	NA	12	TRBD1	TRBV30	TGTGCCTGCGGACAGGGGGGAAACACCATATATTTT	CACGQGGNTIYF
TRBJ2-6	once	16	TRBD1	TRBV3-1/TRBV3-2	TGTGCCAGCAGCCCAGGGGGATCGTCCGGGGCCAACGTCCTGACTTTC	CASSPGGSSGANVLTF
TRBJ1-1	NA	14	TRBD1	TRBV19	TGTGCCAGTGGGGACAGACGATGGGGCACTGAAGCTTTCTTT	CASGDRRWGTEAFF
TRBJ1-1	once	14	TRBD1	TRBV5-1	TGCGCCAGCAGCTGGGCAGGGGGGAACACTGAAGCTTTCTTT	CASSWAGGNTEAFF
TRBJ2-1	NA	13	TRBD1	TRBV6-5	TGTGCCAGCACCGGGACAGGGCTCAATGAGCAGTTCTTC	CASTGTGLNEQFF
TRBJ1-1	few	17	NA	TRBV3-1/TRBV3-2	TGTGCCAGCAGCCAGAGTTTTCTCAGGGGCGCGAACACTGAAGCTTTCTTT	CASSQSFLRGANTEAFF
TRBJ2-2	NA	13	TRBD2	TRBV19	TGTGCCAGTACCTCTAGCGGGGCTGAGGAGCTGTTTTTT	CASTSSGAEELFF
TRBJ2-1	NA	16	NA	TRBV7-2	TGTGCCAGCAGCCAGGTATCCGGCGGGATACCAAATGAGCAGTTCTTC	CASSQVSGGIPNEQFF
TRBJ1-1	NA	16	NA	TRBV18	TGTGCCAGCTCACTAGTCGGGGGGGGAAGGAACACTGAAGCTTTCTTT	CASSLVGGGRNTEAFF
TRBJ1-2	NA	14	TRBD1	TRBV19	TGTGCCAGTAGGGGACAGGGAAGGGAGCACGGCTACACCTTC	CASRGQGREHGYTF
TRBJ1-1	NA	13	TRBD1	TRBV19	TGTGCCAGTAGCCGGACAGGGGGCTATGAAGCTTTCTTT	CASSRTGGYEAFF
TRBJ1-2	NA	14	NA	TRBV7-9	TGTGCCAGCAGCTTAGAGATCGCTTACAATGGCTACACCTTC	CASSLEIAYNGYTF
TRBJ1-2	NA	14	NA	TRBV27	TGTGCCAGCAGTTCACCACGGTATAACTATGGCTACACCTTC	CASSSPRYNYGYTF
TRBJ1-4	NA	17	TRBD1	TRBV5-1	TGCGCCAGCAGCCCCCTAGACCTGGGGACAGGGGGTGAAAAACTGTTTTTT	CASSPLDLGTGGEKLFF
TRBJ1-6	NA	14	NA	TRBV3-1/TRBV3-2	TGTGCCAGCAGCCAAGTAGAGACAAATTCACCCCTCCACTTT	CASSQVETNSPLHF
TRBJ1-2	NA	12	NA	TRBV30	TGTGCCTGGAGTCCGACCGGGGGTGGCTACACCTTC	CAWSPTGGGYTF
TRBJ1-6	NA	11	NA	TRBV7-9	TGTGCCAGCAGCTCAAATTCACCCCTCCACTTT	CASSSNSPLHF
TRBJ2-2	NA	14	NA	TRBV7-9	TGTGCCAGCAGCTCCCAAGGCGGGACCGGGGAGCTGTTTTTT	CASSSQGGTGELFF
TRBJ1-1	NA	16	TRBD1	TRBV7-9	TGTGCCAGCAGCTTAGGGCGACAGGGGAGGCGGTCTGAAGCTTTCTTT	CASSLGRQGRRSEAFF
TRBJ2-7	NA	16	NA	TRBV19	TGTGCCAGTAGTATTGGGGGAATACAGGGCCCCTACGAGCAGTACTTC	CASSIGGIQGPYEQYF
TRBJ1-4	NA	15	TRBD1	TRBV27	TGTGCCAGCAGTTTTGAAACAGGGGCTAATGAAAAACTGTTTTTT	CASSFETGANEKLFF
TRBJ1-2	NA	14	TRBD1	TRBV2	TGTGCCAGCAGTGGGGACAGGGGGGACTATGGCTACACCTTC	CASSGDRGDYGYTF
TRBJ1-2	NA	14	NA	TRBV24-1	TGTGCCACCAGTGAAGCGGGACGGAACTATGGCTACACCTTC	CATSEAGRNYGYTF
TRBJ1-5	NA	15	NA	TRBV13	TGTGCCAGCAGCTTAGGTATAGGGGACAATCAGCCCCAGCATTTT	CASSLGIGDNQPQHF
TRBJ1-2	NA	15	NA	TRBV4-3	TGCGCCAGCAGCCAAGATGCTGGCCAGTTTAATGGCTACACCTTC	CASSQDAGQFNGYTF
TRBJ2-7	NA	18	TRBD1	TRBV7-9	TGTGCCAGCAGCTTAGAAGTCCCGGGCTCAGGGGGCGTCTACGAGCAGTACTTC	CASSLEVPGSGGVYEQYF
TRBJ2-2	NA	16	NA	TRBV9	TGTGCCAGCAGCGTAGCTACGACAGGAAACACCGGGGAGCTGTTTTTT	CASSVATTGNTGELFF
TRBJ1-2	NA	12	NA	TRBV29-1	TGCAGCGTCGGGGACAAACTCTATGGCTACACCTTC	CSVGDKLYGYTF
TRBJ2-1	NA	18	TRBD1	TRBV19	TGTGCCAGTAAATCGCGTCTAGATACCGGGACAGGGGCCTATGAGCAGTTCTTC	CASKSRLDTGTGAYEQFF
TRBJ2-2	NA	12	NA	TRBV7-8	TGTGCCAGCAGCCCCGTCCGCGGGGAGCTGTTTTTT	CASSPVRGELFF